This T cell receptor beta chain originates from a study of blood T cell repertoires in COVID-19. The overall study: Some COVID-19 samples were acute and others convalescent; all came from the United States, Italy and Spain. PBMCs, B-cell-depleted T cells, or T cells were the source of the cDNA or gDNA that made up the material.

Trimming pared 5 bases from V and 3 bases from J, leaving 5 bases between. The CDR3 runs to 12 residues. Original processing notes: Scientists estimated how many nucleated cells there were by amplifying reference gene primers. Only in-frame clones appear in the TCRdb table, and some are missing; sequencing was by immunoSEQ multiplex PCR. V and J calls and clone size are copied from that table; D and trimming were computed from the DNA. This table holds around 100,000 clones, 88% found once. This chain joins TRBV12-3 or TRBV12-4 and TRBJ1-5; D not certain. The receptor was isolated from a woman aged 55-70 years with acute or convalescent COVID-19. Sequencing was done on a sample of peripheral blood. The CDR3 sequence is CASSLNNQPQHF. CDR3 coding DNA: TGTGCCAGCAGTCTAAACAATCAGCCCCAGCATTTT.